Presented here are 25 T cell receptor beta chains from one specimen sequenced in a study of T cells in Graves' hyperthyroidism and ophthalmopathy. Authors of the study amplified TCR beta CDR3 regions from RNA transcripts. TCR CDR3 underwent first-round RT-PCR with the HTBI primer set. TCRdb used MiXCR to reprocess the multiplex PCR reads, holding one entry per CDR3 protein. Of hundreds of thousands of distinct CDR3 sequences detected, roughly 16% appear once; the ten largest clones hold approximately 3.9%. The sample was blood. These receptors were collected from a woman under 40 with Graves' hyperthyroidism.

This sequence joins TRBV6-1 and TRBJ1-6; no clear D. Germline CDR1 MNHNS, CDR2 SASEGT. This CDR3 contains 14 residues. V lost 6 bases to trimming and J lost 1 base, with 7 bases between them. This CDR3 is CASRKNSYNSPLHF. The CDR3 nucleotides are TGTGCCAGCAGGAAGAATTCCTATAATTCACCCCTCCACTTT.

This clonotype has a count of ten or more. The V gene is TRBV12-3 or TRBV12-4, the J gene TRBJ2-3; D not resolved. The V and J ends lost 3 bases and 5 bases respectively, with 9 bases between them. This CDR3 contains 13 residues. The CDR3 region is CASSFGFVDTQYF. The CDR3 nucleotides read TGTGCCAGCAGTTTTGGATTTGTAGATACGCAGTATTTT.

In this sample, this clonotype turned up a few times. V gene TRBV3-1 combines with J gene TRBJ2-7, with 11 bases fitting TRBD2. The CDR3 is made up of 21 amino acids. V was pared by 1 base and J by 0 bases, with 17 bases of the junction left unmatched. Germline CDR1 is LGHDT and CDR2 is YNNKEL (reference sequence). Written as DNA, the CDR3 is TGTGCCAGCAGCCAAGTAACTAGCGGGAGTCTTGCGGGGTGGAACTCCTACGAGCAGTACTTC. This codes for CASSQVTSGSLAGWNSYEQYF.

This clonotype showed up many times. J is TRBJ1-2 and V is TRBV27; D perhaps matches TRBD1 (5 bases). Germline loops: CDR1 MNHEY, CDR2 SMNVEV (reference sequence). The CDR3 contains 11 residues. The CDR3 DNA reads TGTGCATCCTGGCAGGGATATGGCTACACCTTC. Encoded protein: CASWQGYGYTF.

This clonotype came up many times. The gene calls are TRBV20-1 and TRBJ1-4; D unclear. The CDR3 sequence is 13 residues long. Deletions cut 4 bases from V and 7 bases from J, with 13 bases between. Germline V gives CDR1 DFQATT, CDR2 SNEGSKA (reference sequence). Here the CDR3 DNA reads TGCAGTGCTACACCGGGCCTGGCTGAAAAACTGTTTTTT. It is translated as CSATPGLAEKLFF.

This clonotype was seen at least ten times. J is TRBJ2-1 and V is TRBV28; possibly TRBD1 for D (6 bases). The V end was cut by 0 bases, the J end by 9 bases, with 18 bases between. Looked up from germline, CDR1 is MDHEN and CDR2 is SYDVKM. The CDR3 is 16 residues long. The CDR3 DNA reads TGTGCCAGCAGTTTATGGGGGAGTTTGGGGGCCACTGAGCAGTTCTTC. Its protein is CASSLWGSLGATEQFF.

Only a few counts were recorded for this clonotype. The J gene is TRBJ2-7, the V gene TRBV20-1; 8 bases match TRBD2. Germline V lookup: CDR1 DFQATT, CDR2 SNEGSKA (reference sequence). The CDR3 runs to 16 residues. V gave up 0 bases and J gave up 0 bases; unmatched junction bases: 7. CDR3 bases: TGCAGTGCTAGAGATGAACAACTAGCGGTCTCCTACGAGCAGTACTTC. Translated, it gives CSARDEQLAVSYEQYF.

There are many counts of this clonotype. The chain joins TRBV5-1 to TRBJ1-5; 7 nucleotides agree with TRBD1. The CDR3 is 15 amino acids. In germline, CDR1 is SGHRS, CDR2 YFSETQ. J lost 2 bases, V lost 0 bases, and 2 bases had no gene match. This CDR3 reads CASSLEGAGNQPQHF. The CDR3 DNA reads TGCGCCAGCAGCTTGGAGGGGGCTGGCAATCAGCCCCAGCATTTT. Full variable domain (rest looked up from reference TRBV5-1 and TRBJ1-5): KAGVTQTPRYLIKTRGQQVTLSCSPISGHRSVSWYQQTPGQGLQFLFEYFSETQRNKGNFPGRFSGRQFSNSRSEMNVSTLELGDSALYLCASSLEGAGNQPQHFGDGTRLSIL.

The genes are TRBV9 and TRBJ2-5, with D perhaps TRBD2 (6 bases). V was shortened by 3 bases and J by 7 bases, with 19 bases between the two germline ends. Germline V gene sequence: CDR1 SGDLS, CDR2 YYNGEE. The CDR3 loop spans 15 amino acids. The DNA of the CDR3 is TGTGCCAGCAGCGACTCAACCGGAGGGCCGGGGACCCAGTACTTC. Protein sequence: CASSDSTGGPGTQYF.

The V gene is TRBV12-5, the J gene TRBJ1-6, with no clear D. CDR1 and CDR2 (germline): LGHNT, FRNRAP. V gave up 8 bases and J gave up 1 base, with 12 bases separating them. The CDR3 has 15 amino acids. In DNA, the CDR3 is TGTGCTAGTTCTGATTTCGGGTCCTATAATTCACCCCTCCACTTT. Translating it yields CASSDFGSYNSPLHF.

The V gene is TRBV3-1, the J gene TRBJ1-3; D gene uncertain. Trimming took off 3 bases at V and 8 bases at J, with 17 bases between the two ends. CDR3 length: 15 amino acids. Germline values: CDR1 LGHDT, CDR2 YNNKEL (reference sequence). The DNA of the CDR3 is TGTGCCAGCAGCCATAGAGTTTTTTGGGAGGACACCATATATTTT. Translated: CASSHRVFWEDTIYF.

The gene calls are TRBV5-5 and TRBJ2-5; possibly TRBD2 for D (6 bases). V lost 4 bases and J 1 base, leaving 17 bases between the germline ends. Germline CDR1 SGHKS, CDR2 YYEKEE (reference sequence). The CDR3 extends over 16 amino acids. The CDR3 loop reads CASSPGAGYGQETQYF. The CDR3 DNA sequence: TGTGCCAGCAGCCCTGGCGCGGGATATGGCCAAGAGACCCAGTACTTC.

With respect to this clonotype: A much more abundant neighbour one base away suggests this may be a read error. The chain has TRBV3-1 and TRBJ2-2; either TRBD1 or TRBD2 may supply D (5 bases each). The CDR3 has 14 amino acids. CDR1 is LGHDT and CDR2 is YNNKEL in the germline V gene (reference sequence). Here the CDR3 reads CASRRSENTGALFF. CDR3 nucleotides: TGTGCCAGTCGTCGTAGTGAGAACACCGGGGCGCTGTTTTTT. Drawing the rest from reference TRBV3-1 and TRBJ2-2, the complete variable domain is DTAVSQTPKYLVTQMGNDKSIKCEQNLGHDTMYWYKQDSKKFLKIMFSYNNKELIINETVPNRFSPKSPDKAHLNLHINSLELGDSAVYFCASRRSENTGALFFGEGSRLTVL.

This clonotype was picked up many times. This chain uses TRBV28 with TRBJ2-5, with D tentatively TRBD1 or TRBD2 (5 bases each). With 4 bases removed from V and 1 base from J, the gap between germline ends came to 19 bases. The CDR3 covers 17 residues. From germline, CDR1 is MDHEN and CDR2 SYDVKM. For the CDR3, the DNA is TGTGCCAGCAGTTCCTCTCCCGGGACGGGACGCCAAGAGACCCAGTACTTC. This gives the protein CASSSSPGTGRQETQYF. The full variable domain, rest sourced from reference TRBV28 and TRBJ2-5, is DVKVTQSSRYLVKRTGEKVFLECVQDMDHENMFWYRQDPGLGLRLIYFSYDVKMKEKGDIPEGYSVSREKKERFSLILESASTNQTSMYLCASSSSPGTGRQETQYFGPGTRLLVL.

This clonotype was seen a few times. The chain combines TRBV15 with TRBJ2-3; TRBD2 matches at 10 bases. Germline CDR1 and CDR2: LNHNV and YYDKDF (reference sequence). The CDR3 has 15 amino acids. Germline trimming cut 3 bases from V and 2 bases from J; bases unmatched to any gene: 2. In DNA form, the CDR3 reads TGTGCCACCAGCAGCAGCGGGAGGGCCACAGATACGCAGTATTTT. Translating gives CATSSSGRATDTQYF.

This clonotype was observed a few times. This chain uses TRBV18 with TRBJ1-1; D is unclear. CDR1 KGHSH and CDR2 LQKENI come from the germline V gene. The length of the CDR3 is 15 residues. V was trimmed by 2 bases and J by 0 bases, leaving 10 bases between them. The CDR3 DNA sequence: TGTGCCAGCTCACCAGGCGTCTTTCTGAACACTGAAGCTTTCTTT. Translating gives CASSPGVFLNTEAFF.

This chain connects TRBV18 to TRBJ2-2, with 8 nucleotides matching TRBD1. V shed 6 bases, J shed 2 bases, and the junction held 11 bases outside the gene matches. CDR1 is KGHSH and CDR2 is LQKENI in the germline V gene. CDR3 size: 17 residues. The CDR3 here is CASSMTGEGPNTGELFF. The CDR3 nucleotides read TGTGCCAGCTCTATGACAGGGGAAGGGCCAAACACCGGGGAGCTGTTTTTT.

This chain uses TRBV4-2 with TRBJ2-1; possibly TRBD2 for D (6 bases). The germline V gene has CDR1 LGHNA and CDR2 YNFKEQ. There are 15 residues in the CDR3. Trimming took off 3 bases at V and 10 bases at J, with 19 bases between the two ends. The CDR3 here is CASSHGRLAGLEQFF. The CDR3 region has the DNA TGTGCCAGCAGCCATGGCCGGTTGGCGGGGCTAGAGCAGTTCTTC.

This clonotype occurred many times. The gene calls are TRBV11-2 and TRBJ1-1; no firm D call. The CDR3 is made up of 14 amino acids. The V gene's germline CDR1 is SGHAT and CDR2 FQNNGV. V shed 9 bases and J shed 5 bases, with 19 bases lying between them. The CDR3 loop is CASGPGEKRTEAFF. The CDR3 DNA reads as TGTGCCAGTGGACCTGGGGAGAAAAGGACTGAAGCTTTCTTT.

The chain combines TRBV6-1 with TRBJ1-2; unclear D gene. Trimming took 1 base from V and 3 from J, leaving 12 bases between them. The CDR3 spans 15 residues. CDR1 is MNHNS and CDR2 is SASEGT in the germline V gene. The CDR3 loop reads CASSEDEGGYYGYTF. CDR3 DNA sequence: TGTGCCAGCAGTGAAGACGAGGGAGGCTACTATGGCTACACCTTC.

This clonotype has a count of ten or more. This chain links TRBV7-9 with TRBJ2-5; D uncertain. Germline V lookup: CDR1 SEHNR, CDR2 FQNEAQ (reference sequence). This CDR3 region has 15 residues. Trimming removed 5 bases from V and 5 bases from J, with 18 bases in between. CDR3 in amino acids: CASSQLFGIGETQYF. The CDR3, as DNA: TGTGCCAGCAGCCAACTTTTCGGTATTGGTGAGACCCAGTACTTC.

In DNA form, the CDR3 reads TGTGCCAGCAGCCCCGAGAGATATCGCGCGGCCGGGGAGCTGTTTTTT. It specifies CASSPERYRAAGELFF. The V gene is TRBV9, the J gene TRBJ2-2; D is uncertain. The ends were cut back, 4 bases at V and 6 bases at J, with 19 bases in the middle. The CDR3 is 16 residues long. Germline-derived CDR1 and CDR2 are SGDLS and YYNGEE. Combining the CDR3 with reference TRBV9 and TRBJ2-2 gives the whole variable domain DSGVTQTPKHLITATGQRVTLRCSPRSGDLSVYWYQQSLDQGLQFLIQYYNGEERAKGNILERFSAQQFPDLHSELNLSSLELGDSALYFCASSPERYRAAGELFFGEGSRLTVL.

A few counts support this clonotype. The chain links TRBV5-1 to TRBJ2-7; 9 bases match TRBD2. V was clipped by 2 bases and J by 0 bases; unmatched bases: 3. This CDR3 is 15 amino acids long. From germline, CDR1 is SGHRS and CDR2 YFSETQ. The CDR3 protein is CASSFQREVSYEQYF. CDR3 nucleotides: TGCGCCAGCAGCTTCCAGCGGGAGGTCTCCTACGAGCAGTACTTC.

The chain employs TRBV5-4 and TRBJ2-3, with a weak D call TRBD1 (5 bases). Between the trimmed V and J ends, which lost 0 bases and 0 bases, there was a span of 11 bases. The CDR3 loop spans 16 amino acids. The V gene's germline CDR1 is SGHNT and CDR2 YYREEE (reference sequence). DNA for the CDR3: TGTGCCAGCAGCTTGGCTGGGGCTATGAGCACAGATACGCAGTATTTT. This sequence encodes CASSLAGAMSTDTQYF.

This clonotype was observed a few times. The chain joins TRBV5-1 to TRBJ2-7; D gene uncertain. V dropped 8 bases and J dropped 3 bases, with 12 bases sitting between them. Germline CDR1 SGHRS, CDR2 YFSETQ. This CDR3 contains 12 residues. This CDR3 is CASHHSDYEQYF. DNA for the CDR3: TGCGCCAGTCACCACAGCGACTACGAGCAGTACTTC.